Sequencing of this TCR beta chain was carried out in a study of CD8 T cells in Susac syndrome. Reverse transcription of 0.5 to 1 ug RNA was carried out with random hexamers. The method of amplification for TCR beta CDR3 was immunoSEQ multiplex PCR, covering 54 Vbeta and 13 Jbeta. TCRdb re-called the immunoSEQ multiplex PCR reads with MiXCR, one entry per CDR3 protein. The top ten clones hold approximately 0.086% of a sample with roughly 200,000 distinct CDR3 sequences, 91% of them seen once. CD8+ and CD4+ T cells circulating in blood were sequenced for TCR beta. Isolation of CD8+ and CD4+ T cells was performed negatively, whereas enrichment of TEMRA cells was done by FACS. Germline V CDR1 and CDR2: SEHNR, FQNEAQ (reference sequence). The CDR3 totals 15 residues. V was pared by 1 base and J by 9 bases, with 7 bases of the junction left unmatched.

The rearrangement links TRBV7-9 to TRBJ2-1; 9 nucleotides match TRBD2. The specimen was CD4+ T cells from PBMCs. This TCR was recovered from a human donor with Susac syndrome. The CDR3: CASSLEVAGVSEQFF. CDR3 nucleotides: TGTGCCAGCAGCTTAGAGGTAGCGGGAGTGAGTGAGCAGTTCTTC.